The 31 T cell receptor beta chains listed next were all sequenced from one sample in a study of radiation and T cells in renal cell carcinoma. The time point was: blood 4 weeks post-SBRT, at nephrectomy. The treatment was: 15 Gy SBRT to primary tumor, nephrectomy 4 weeks later. Using immunoSEQ multiplex PCR, the repertoire was profiled, and TCRdb retains in-frame clones only, with some absent. The sample records fewer than 200,000 clones, 88% being singletons. Sequencing used blood, obtained from a patient whose treatment included radiotherapy and nephrectomy. The receptor source for this set is a woman aged 45-60 years with renal cell carcinoma.

In its sample, this clone was seen once. The chain uses TRBV5-6 and TRBJ1-1; D may be TRBD1 (5 bases). The CDR3 sequence is 15 residues long. Germline CDR1 and CDR2: SGHDT and YYEEEE. Trimming removed 3 bases from V and 1 base from J, with 13 bases in between. The CDR3 protein is CASSWRHGGNTEAFF. The CDR3 DNA is TGTGCCAGCAGCTGGAGGCACGGGGGGAACACTGAAGCTTTCTTT. Together with reference TRBV5-6 and TRBJ1-1, the CDR3 gives the full variable domain: DAGVTQSPTHLIKTRGQQVTLRCSPKSGHDTVSWYQQALGQGPQFIFQYYEEEERQRGNFPDRFSGHQFPNYSSELNVNALLLGDSALYLCASSWRHGGNTEAFFGQGTRLTVV.

As for this clone: Germline is not matched at one junction end, which may reflect a read error. This sequence joins TRBV13 and TRBJ1-4; maybe TRBD1 (6 bases). Per germline, CDR1 PRHDT and CDR2 FYEKMQ (reference sequence). The CDR3 is made up of 15 amino acids. CDR3 sequence reads: CASSSGPGAYERLFF. In DNA, the CDR3 is TGTGCCAGCAGCTCCGGTCCAGGGGCCTATGAAAGACTGTTTTTT.

The rearrangement links TRBV7-9 to TRBJ2-7; D gene ambiguous. The V end lost 5 bases, the J end lost 3 bases, and 11 bases lay between the germline ends. The CDR3 extends over 13 amino acids. Germline V gene data show CDR1 as SEHNR and CDR2 as FQNEAQ (reference sequence). Here the CDR3 DNA reads TGTGCCAGCAGCGAGGACCGAGTCTACGAGCAGTACTTC. Translated: CASSEDRVYEQYF.

This chain links TRBV7-8 with TRBJ1-2, with D possibly matching TRBD1 (5 bases). In germline, CDR1 is SGHVS, CDR2 FQNEAQ. Trimming took off 1 base at V and 7 bases at J, with 22 bases between the two ends. The CDR3 runs 17 residues. The CDR3 loop is CASSLVIQRPLGTGYTF. The CDR3 DNA reads as TGTGCCAGCAGCTTAGTTATACAGAGGCCCCTGGGGACTGGCTACACCTTC. The whole variable domain, remainder taken from reference TRBV7-8 and TRBJ1-2, is GAGVSQSPRYKVAKRGQDVALRCDPISGHVSLFWYQQALGQGPEFLTYFQNEAQLDKSGLPSDRFFAERPEGSVSTLKIQRTQQEDSAVYLCASSLVIQRPLGTGYTFGSGTRLTVV.

The V and J genes are TRBV5-1 and TRBJ1-6; D gene ambiguous. Germline lookup yields CDR1 SGHRS and CDR2 YFSETQ. The CDR3 contains 15 residues. Deletions cut 0 bases from V and 7 bases from J, with 11 bases between. Written as DNA, the CDR3 is TGCGCCAGCAGCTTGGGGGTACAAATCAATTCACCCCTCCACTTT. This gives the protein CASSLGVQINSPLHF.

The gene calls are TRBV9 and TRBJ2-2; D unclear. This CDR3 comprises 16 residues. V shed 0 bases and J shed 1 base, with 10 bases lying between them. Germline V CDR1 and CDR2: SGDLS, YYNGEE. CDR3 nucleotide sequence: TGTGCCAGCAGCGTAGGTGCAGGCTTGAACACCGGGGAGCTGTTTTTT. Translated, it gives CASSVGAGLNTGELFF.

The CDR3 region is CASAQGLGYQPQHF. CDR3 DNA sequence: TGCGCCAGCGCCCAGGGCCTAGGCTATCAGCCCCAGCATTTT. The chain has TRBV10-2 and TRBJ1-5; TRBD1 is a possible D gene (5 bases). V dropped 8 bases and J dropped 5 bases, with 16 bases sitting between them. CDR1 is WSHSY, CDR2 SAAADI, per germline. The CDR3 is made up of 14 amino acids.

The rearrangement links TRBV30 to TRBJ1-4, with TRBD1 matching over 8 bases. CDR1 and CDR2 (germline): GTSNPN, SVGIG (reference sequence). V lost 6 bases and J lost 8; bases outside the gene matches: 5. This CDR3 spans 12 amino acids. The CDR3 region is CACRTGWEKLFF. CDR3 nucleotide sequence: TGTGCCTGCCGGACAGGGTGGGAAAAACTGTTTTTT.

The rearrangement joins TRBV29-1 to TRBJ2-1; D perhaps matches TRBD1 (6 bases). CDR1 and CDR2 (germline): SQVTM, ANQGSEA. The V and J ends lost 3 bases and 8 bases respectively, with 14 bases between them. This CDR3 is built from 13 residues. This chain's CDR3 is CSVEAQGIHEQFF. DNA for the CDR3: TGCAGCGTTGAGGCGCAGGGGATCCATGAGCAGTTCTTC.

J is TRBJ2-7 and V is TRBV28; D gene unclear. The CDR3 runs 14 residues. Germline V gives CDR1 MDHEN, CDR2 SYDVKM. V was pared by 5 bases and J by 0 bases, with 11 bases between. The CDR3: CASSTGRISYEQYF. The DNA of the CDR3 is TGTGCCAGCAGTACCGGACGGATCTCCTACGAGCAGTACTTC.

The chain recombines TRBV7-8 with TRBJ1-1; D call uncertain. Germline V lookup: CDR1 SGHVS, CDR2 FQNEAQ. This CDR3 is 15 amino acids long. Between the trimmed V and J ends, which lost 5 bases and 2 bases, there was a span of 15 bases. The CDR3 here is CASSRIKTINTEAFF. CDR3 in DNA: TGTGCCAGCAGCCGTATAAAGACAATTAACACTGAAGCTTTCTTT.

This clone has only one observation. The chain employs TRBV2 and TRBJ1-5, with D possibly being TRBD1 (6 bases). Looked up from germline, CDR1 is SNHLY and CDR2 is FYNNEI. This CDR3 contains 14 residues. V lost 2 bases and J lost 6, with 11 bases in between. The CDR3 region has the DNA TGTGCCAGCAGTGAACTGGGAGGGGGTCAGCCCCAGCATTTT. This codes for CASSELGGGQPQHF.

V usage is TRBV6-6 and J usage is TRBJ1-4, with unresolved D. Germline assignment: CDR1 MNHNY and CDR2 SVGAGI (reference sequence). This CDR3 spans 16 amino acids. V lost 2 bases and J 0 bases, leaving 10 bases between the germline ends. CDR3 in DNA: TGTGCCAGCAGTTACGCGTGGGTTGCAACTAATGAAAAACTGTTTTTT. This codes for CASSYAWVATNEKLFF.

V is TRBV2 and J is TRBJ2-5, with 10 bases matching TRBD2. The CDR3 totals 16 residues. CDR1 and CDR2 from the germline V gene are SNHLY and FYNNEI. V lost 1 base and J lost 4; bases outside the gene matches: 6. This chain's CDR3 is CASSEGVAGGRETQYF. CDR3 DNA: TGTGCCAGCAGTGAAGGGGTAGCGGGGGGCCGAGAGACCCAGTACTTC.

The chain has TRBV7-9 and TRBJ2-5; D is perhaps TRBD1 (6 bases). The V end lost 1 base, the J end lost 2 bases, and 8 bases lay between the germline ends. The V gene's germline CDR1 is SEHNR and CDR2 FQNEAQ (reference sequence). This CDR3 has 14 residues. Written as DNA, the CDR3 is TGTGCCAGCAGCTTAGACAGGGCGCAAGAGACCCAGTACTTC. This encodes CASSLDRAQETQYF.

The chain combines TRBV9 with TRBJ1-4; no firm D call. Trimming left V 0 bases short and J 8 bases short, with 8 bases between. CDR1 and CDR2 from the germline V gene are SGDLS and YYNGEE. CDR3 size: 13 residues. The CDR3 sequence: CASSVGLGEKLFF. The CDR3 region has the DNA TGTGCCAGCAGCGTAGGGTTGGGGGAAAAACTGTTTTTT.

This chain joins TRBV14 and TRBJ2-3, with D perhaps TRBD1 or TRBD2 (5 bases each). Germline CDR1 SGHDN, CDR2 FVKESK. V shed 3 bases and J shed 2 bases, with 12 bases lying between them. The CDR3 has 15 amino acids. The CDR3 DNA reads as TGTGCCAGCAGCCACCGGCTCGGGGCCACAGATACGCAGTATTTT. Its translation is CASSHRLGATDTQYF.

This chain joins TRBV4-3 and TRBJ1-2, with unresolved D. The germline gives CDR1 LGHNA, CDR2 YSLEER. The CDR3 covers 16 residues. The V end lost 0 bases, the J end lost 5 bases, and 16 bases lay between the germline ends. This chain's CDR3 is CASSQDHAKEDYGYTF. CDR3 bases: TGCGCCAGCAGCCAAGATCATGCGAAAGAGGATTATGGCTACACCTTC.

The genes are TRBV6-1 and TRBJ2-3, with D tentatively TRBD2 (5 bases). The CDR3 spans 13 residues. Germline assignment: CDR1 MNHNS and CDR2 SASEGT. The V end was cut by 6 bases, the J end by 0 bases, with 7 bases between. The CDR3 nucleotides read TGTGCCAGCAGGGACTCTAGCACAGATACGCAGTATTTT. It specifies CASRDSSTDTQYF.

The chain is built from TRBV30 and TRBJ1-1, with D possibly TRBD1 on 5 matching bases. Germline CDR1 is GTSNPN and CDR2 is SVGIG (reference sequence). The CDR3 is 13 residues long. The V gene lost 2 bases and the J gene lost 4 bases, with 11 bases spanning the gap. The CDR3 DNA follows: TGTGCCTGGAGTCCCCTGGGGGTCACTGAAGCTTTCTTT. Amino acids: CAWSPLGVTEAFF.

The chain employs TRBV19 and TRBJ1-1; D unresolved. The CDR3 runs to 13 residues. Germline V gene data show CDR1 as LNHDA and CDR2 as SQIVND (reference sequence). The V and J ends lost 5 bases and 0 bases respectively, with 7 bases between them. CDR3 nucleotide sequence: TGTGCCAGTAGTGCCCTCATGAACACTGAAGCTTTCTTT. This codes for CASSALMNTEAFF.

This clone was recorded once. The chain recombines TRBV5-4 with TRBJ2-1; D not resolved. V dropped 3 bases and J dropped 7 bases, with 20 bases sitting between them. The CDR3 extends over 16 amino acids. Looked up from germline, CDR1 is SGHNT and CDR2 is YYREEE (reference sequence). CDR3 sequence reads: CASSWASNLVVNEQFF. The CDR3 bases are TGTGCCAGCAGCTGGGCGTCGAATCTAGTAGTAAATGAGCAGTTCTTC.

J is TRBJ1-4 and V is TRBV5-8, with D unresolved. Germline lookup yields CDR1 SGHTS and CDR2 YDEGEE. The CDR3 runs 17 residues. Trimming took off 0 bases at V and 2 bases at J, with 14 bases between the two ends. The CDR3 DNA follows: TGTGCCAGCAGCTTGGATTTACTGGGGAGGACTAATGAAAAACTGTTTTTT. The encoded protein is CASSLDLLGRTNEKLFF.

The chain employs TRBV9 and TRBJ2-2; 9 nucleotides match TRBD2. Germline CDR1 reads SGDLS; CDR2 reads YYNGEE. V lost 4 bases, J lost 4 bases, and 14 bases stayed unmatched. The CDR3 extends over 18 amino acids. DNA for the CDR3: TGTGCCAGCAGCCCGCTGGGCCTAGCGGGGTTAGTCACCGGGGAGCTGTTTTTT. Protein: CASSPLGLAGLVTGELFF.

This clone was found a few times. The chain couples TRBV7-2 to TRBJ1-1; D call uncertain. This CDR3 region has 14 residues. From germline, CDR1 is SGHTA and CDR2 FQGNSA. The V end was cut by 3 bases, the J end by 6 bases, with 14 bases between. The CDR3 DNA reads TGTGCCAGCAGCTTTGCGGACGGAGTCTCTGAAGCTTTCTTT. This translates into CASSFADGVSEAFF.

V gene TRBV6-1 combines with J gene TRBJ2-7; 7 nucleotides align to TRBD1. J lost 2 bases, V lost 5 bases, and 3 bases had no gene match. The CDR3 has 13 amino acids. CDR1 is MNHNS and CDR2 is SASEGT in the germline V gene. This CDR3 is CASSRQGTYEQYF. Here the CDR3 DNA reads TGTGCCAGCAGTAGACAGGGAACCTACGAGCAGTACTTC.

The genes are TRBV7-9 and TRBJ2-7; D unclear. Germline V CDR1 and CDR2: SEHNR, FQNEAQ (reference sequence). V lost 5 bases and J lost 2, with 10 bases in between. CDR3 length: 13 amino acids. In DNA, the CDR3 is TGTGCCAGCAGCCGCTCAGGCCCCTACGAGCAGTACTTC. This codes for CASSRSGPYEQYF.

This clone was picked up one time. The chain uses TRBV7-9 and TRBJ2-3, with D possibly TRBD2 on 6 matching bases. This CDR3 contains 15 residues. Trimming stripped 5 bases from V and 4 bases from J, with 16 bases between. Germline V gives CDR1 SEHNR, CDR2 FQNEAQ (reference sequence). In nucleotides, the CDR3 is TGTGCCAGCAGCCGCGGGGACGGACTTCCAGATACGCAGTATTTT. Its protein is CASSRGDGLPDTQYF. Full variable domain (outside the CDR3, taken from reference TRBV7-9 and TRBJ2-3): DTGVSQNPRHKITKRGQNVTFRCDPISEHNRLYWYRQTLGQGPEFLTYFQNEAQLEKSRLLSDRFSAERPKGSFSTLEIQRTEQGDSAMYLCASSRGDGLPDTQYFGPGTRLTVL.

The genes are TRBV13 and TRBJ2-4; D is unresolved. This CDR3 is 13 amino acids long. Deletions cut 11 bases from V and 2 bases from J, with 13 bases between. CDR1 PRHDT and CDR2 FYEKMQ come from the germline V gene (reference sequence). Here the CDR3 DNA reads TGTGCCTGCGAAAGGGCCCCCAAAAACATTCAGTACTTC. Its translation is CACERAPKNIQYF.

The V and J genes are TRBV12-5 and TRBJ2-5; tentatively, D is TRBD2 (7 bases). In germline, CDR1 is LGHNT, CDR2 FRNRAP. Between the trimmed V and J ends, which lost 2 bases and 5 bases, there was a span of 15 bases. This CDR3 has 15 amino acids. CDR3 nucleotides: TGTGCTAGTGGTTTGTCCGGGGGGCCGGGGGAGACCCAGTACTTC. This gives the protein CASGLSGGPGETQYF.

This clone has only one observation. The rearrangement joins TRBV19 to TRBJ1-4; perhaps TRBD1 as D (5 bases). The CDR3 runs 16 residues. Trimming cost V 3 bases and J 0 bases, with 11 bases left between them. The germline V gene encodes CDR1 LNHDA and CDR2 SQIVND (reference sequence). The CDR3: CASSIGRGPTNEKLFF. CDR3 DNA sequence: TGTGCCAGTAGTATCGGGAGGGGCCCAACTAATGAAAAACTGTTTTTT.